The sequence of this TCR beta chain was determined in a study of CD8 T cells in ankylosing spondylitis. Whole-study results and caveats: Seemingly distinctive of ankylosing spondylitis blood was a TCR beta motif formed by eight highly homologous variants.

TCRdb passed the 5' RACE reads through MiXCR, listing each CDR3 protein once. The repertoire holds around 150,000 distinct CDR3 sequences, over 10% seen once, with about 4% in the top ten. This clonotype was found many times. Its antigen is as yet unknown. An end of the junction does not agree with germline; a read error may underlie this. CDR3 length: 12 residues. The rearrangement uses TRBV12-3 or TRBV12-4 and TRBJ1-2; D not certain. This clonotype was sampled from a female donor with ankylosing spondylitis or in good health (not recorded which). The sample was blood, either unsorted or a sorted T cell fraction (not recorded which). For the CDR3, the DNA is TGTCCCAGCAGTCTATCGACGGAAGGCTACACCTTC. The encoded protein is CPSSLSTEGYTF.